The 17 T cell receptor beta chains below come from one sample, sequenced in a study of cytomegalovirus exposure and HLA in healthy donors. This PCR relied on a set of 60 Vbeta primers and 13 Jbeta primers. The repertoire was sequenced with immunoSEQ multiplex PCR; TCRdb's copy has only in-frame clones and lacks some. Altogether tens of thousands of clones are present, about three quarters being singletons, with the ten largest covering roughly a tenth. Sequencing was performed on PBMCs. The source is a man in his thirties or forties in good health and CMV-seropositive.

The rearrangement joins TRBV9 to TRBJ1-1, with 11 bases identical to TRBD1. The V gene end was trimmed by 2 bases and the J gene end by 0 bases; junction bases not matched to a gene: 12. The CDR3 is 19 amino acids. Germline V CDR1 and CDR2: SGDLS, YYNGEE. CDR3: CASSVNRGTGGGVNTEAFF. The CDR3 DNA is TGTGCCAGCAGCGTTAATCGGGGGACAGGGGGAGGAGTGAACACTGAAGCTTTCTTT.

The table lists this clone with a few counts. The J gene is TRBJ1-1, the V gene TRBV10-3; no reliable D call. Germline V gene lookup returns CDR1 ENHRY and CDR2 SYGVKD. The CDR3 is made up of 16 amino acids. V lost 3 bases and J lost 0, with 14 bases in between. The CDR3 reads CAISDMWEHMNTEAFF. CDR3 nucleotide sequence: TGTGCCATCAGTGATATGTGGGAGCACATGAACACTGAAGCTTTCTTT.

The chain is built from TRBV5-1 and TRBJ1-2, with D perhaps TRBD1 (5 bases). Germline V CDR1 and CDR2: SGHRS, YFSETQ. There are 13 residues in the CDR3. V lost 7 bases to trimming and J lost 8 bases, with 18 bases between them. Here the CDR3 reads CASSQGNQGGYTF. The CDR3 coding sequence is TGCGCCAGCTCGCAGGGAAATCAGGGAGGCTACACCTTC.

The chain employs TRBV7-2 and TRBJ2-1, with 8 bases lining up with TRBD2. Germline assignment: CDR1 SGHTA and CDR2 FQGNSA. The trim removed 2 bases at V and 5 bases at J, leaving 8 bases unmatched. The CDR3 has 16 residues. This CDR3 reads CASSLYTSGINNEQFF. CDR3 nucleotide sequence: TGTGCCAGCAGCTTATACACTAGCGGAATTAACAATGAGCAGTTCTTC.

The chain uses TRBV7-6 and TRBJ2-3; 11 bases are shared with TRBD2. CDR1 SGHVS and CDR2 FNYEAQ come from the germline V gene. CDR3 length: 15 amino acids. V shed 3 bases and J 4 bases; nucleotides not matched to a gene: 3. CDR3 residues: CASSLTSGAADTQYF. CDR3 coding DNA: TGTGCCAGCAGCTTGACTAGCGGGGCGGCAGATACGCAGTATTTT.

This clone was observed a handful of times. V gene TRBV6-1 combines with J gene TRBJ2-7, with 10 bases lining up with TRBD1. The J segment lost 2 bases and the V segment lost 3 bases, leaving 7 bases of the junction unmatched. Germline CDR1 MNHNS, CDR2 SASEGT. The CDR3 is 16 residues long. The CDR3 spells CASSEGQGLGTYEQYF. As DNA, the CDR3 is TGTGCCAGCAGTGAGGGACAGGGGTTGGGGACCTACGAGCAGTACTTC.

This chain connects TRBV28 to TRBJ1-2; a weak D match, TRBD1 (5 bases). Deletions cut 8 bases from V and 4 bases from J, with 11 bases between. Germline CDR1 and CDR2: MDHEN and SYDVKM. CDR3 length: 12 residues. The CDR3 region has the DNA TGTGCCAGCGGGAACGGGGGCTATGGCTACACCTTC. It is translated as CASGNGGYGYTF.

The chain links TRBV5-1 to TRBJ2-7; 10 bases are shared with TRBD1. CDR3 length: 14 amino acids. The germline V gene encodes CDR1 SGHRS and CDR2 YFSETQ. J was trimmed by 5 bases and V by 4 bases; bases with no gene match: 6. The CDR3 coding sequence is TGCGCCAGCAGCCCGGACAGGGGGGAAAACGAGCAGTACTTC. This gives the protein CASSPDRGENEQYF.

The gene calls are TRBV6-1 and TRBJ2-1, with 10 bases lining up with TRBD2. The CDR3 is made up of 16 amino acids. After removal of 4 bases from V and 10 bases from J, the junction contained 13 bases not matched to a gene. CDR1 and CDR2 (germline): MNHNS, SASEGT. The CDR3 DNA reads TGTGCCAGCAGTGGAAACGTAGCGGGGGGTCGAGGGGAGCAGTTCTTC. This translates into CASSGNVAGGRGEQFF.

The chain carries TRBV11-2 and TRBJ2-1, with TRBD1 as a possible D gene (6 bases). CDR3 length: 15 amino acids. Trimming removed 6 bases from V and 5 bases from J, with 17 bases in between. Looked up from germline, CDR1 is SGHAT and CDR2 is FQNNGV. The CDR3 loop is CASSPSSGDHNEQFF. CDR3 DNA sequence: TGTGCCAGCAGTCCAAGTTCAGGGGATCACAATGAGCAGTTCTTC. Variable domain in full (rest from reference TRBV11-2 and TRBJ2-1): EAGVAQSPRYKIIEKRQSVAFWCNPISGHATLYWYQQILGQGPKLLIQFQNNGVVDDSQLPKDRFSAERLKGVDSTLKIQPAKLEDSAVYLCASSPSSGDHNEQFFGPGTRLTVL.

This clone was counted between two and nine times. This chain connects TRBV30 to TRBJ1-2; D call uncertain. This CDR3 has 14 residues. Trimming took off 1 base at V and 4 bases at J, with 13 bases between the two ends. The germline V gene encodes CDR1 GTSNPN and CDR2 SVGIG (reference sequence). The CDR3 spells CAWSGRVSTYGYTF. CDR3 coding DNA: TGTGCCTGGAGTGGGAGGGTTTCGACCTATGGCTACACCTTC.

Only one count was recorded for this clone. The J gene is TRBJ2-1, the V gene TRBV5-1; no definite D call. Germline loops: CDR1 SGHRS, CDR2 YFSETQ. Trimming cost V 4 bases and J 6 bases, with 14 bases left between them. The CDR3 has 14 residues. In DNA, the CDR3 is TGCGCCAGCAGCCTGTTGAGGCGGCTCAATGAGCAGTTCTTC. The encoded protein is CASSLLRRLNEQFF. Full variable domain (remainder filled in from reference TRBV5-1 and TRBJ2-1): KAGVTQTPRYLIKTRGQQVTLSCSPISGHRSVSWYQQTPGQGLQFLFEYFSETQRNKGNFPGRFSGRQFSNSRSEMNVSTLELGDSALYLCASSLLRRLNEQFFGPGTRLTVL.

Of note for this clone: Mismatch with germline at one junction end may stem from a read error. The chain couples TRBV7-9 to TRBJ1-1; D is perhaps TRBD1 (5 bases). The CDR3 length is 15 residues. CDR1 is SEHNR, CDR2 FQNEAQ, per germline (reference sequence). CDR3 in DNA: TGTTCCAGCACCATTGAAGGGACTGCGAACACTGAAGCTTTCTTT. As protein: CSSTIEGTANTEAFF.

The CDR3 here is CASSLAVLAGVSYNEQFF. The CDR3 DNA follows: TGTGCCAGCAGCTTAGCGGTGCTAGCGGGGGTGTCCTACAATGAGCAGTTCTTC. This rearrangement joins TRBV7-2 to TRBJ2-1, with 10 bases fitting TRBD2. This CDR3 is 18 amino acids long. Unmatched junction bases numbered 6, after V lost 0 bases and J lost 1 base. CDR1 and CDR2 (germline): SGHTA, FQGNSA. Combining the CDR3 with reference TRBV7-2 and TRBJ2-1 gives the whole variable domain GAGVSQSPSNKVTEKGKDVELRCDPISGHTALYWYRQSLGQGLEFLIYFQGNSAPDKSGLPSDRFSAERTGGSVSTLTIQRTQQEDSAVYLCASSLAVLAGVSYNEQFFGPGTRLTVL.

This chain uses TRBV28 with TRBJ1-1, with TRBD1 as a possible D gene (6 bases). The germline V gene has CDR1 MDHEN and CDR2 SYDVKM. V lost 6 bases and J lost 0, with 11 bases in between. This CDR3 spans 14 amino acids. Written as DNA, the CDR3 is TGTGCCAGCAGCCCACAGGGCATGAACACTGAAGCTTTCTTT. Its protein product is CASSPQGMNTEAFF.

The genes are TRBV5-4 and TRBJ2-5; D possibly corresponds to TRBD1 (5 bases). From germline, CDR1 is SGHNT and CDR2 YYREEE (reference sequence). V lost 2 bases to trimming and J lost 0 bases, with 11 bases between them. The CDR3 covers 15 residues. CDR3 nucleotides: TGTGCCAGCAGCTTCCGACAGTCATACCAAGAGACCCAGTACTTC. Translated: CASSFRQSYQETQYF.

The chain links TRBV9 to TRBJ1-2, with D maybe TRBD1 (5 bases). Germline CDR1 and CDR2: SGDLS and YYNGEE. The CDR3 spans 12 residues. Trimming pared 3 bases from V and 6 bases from J, leaving 9 bases between. CDR3 amino acids: CASSGPGDGYTF. The CDR3 DNA follows: TGTGCCAGCAGCGGCCCGGGGGATGGCTACACCTTC.